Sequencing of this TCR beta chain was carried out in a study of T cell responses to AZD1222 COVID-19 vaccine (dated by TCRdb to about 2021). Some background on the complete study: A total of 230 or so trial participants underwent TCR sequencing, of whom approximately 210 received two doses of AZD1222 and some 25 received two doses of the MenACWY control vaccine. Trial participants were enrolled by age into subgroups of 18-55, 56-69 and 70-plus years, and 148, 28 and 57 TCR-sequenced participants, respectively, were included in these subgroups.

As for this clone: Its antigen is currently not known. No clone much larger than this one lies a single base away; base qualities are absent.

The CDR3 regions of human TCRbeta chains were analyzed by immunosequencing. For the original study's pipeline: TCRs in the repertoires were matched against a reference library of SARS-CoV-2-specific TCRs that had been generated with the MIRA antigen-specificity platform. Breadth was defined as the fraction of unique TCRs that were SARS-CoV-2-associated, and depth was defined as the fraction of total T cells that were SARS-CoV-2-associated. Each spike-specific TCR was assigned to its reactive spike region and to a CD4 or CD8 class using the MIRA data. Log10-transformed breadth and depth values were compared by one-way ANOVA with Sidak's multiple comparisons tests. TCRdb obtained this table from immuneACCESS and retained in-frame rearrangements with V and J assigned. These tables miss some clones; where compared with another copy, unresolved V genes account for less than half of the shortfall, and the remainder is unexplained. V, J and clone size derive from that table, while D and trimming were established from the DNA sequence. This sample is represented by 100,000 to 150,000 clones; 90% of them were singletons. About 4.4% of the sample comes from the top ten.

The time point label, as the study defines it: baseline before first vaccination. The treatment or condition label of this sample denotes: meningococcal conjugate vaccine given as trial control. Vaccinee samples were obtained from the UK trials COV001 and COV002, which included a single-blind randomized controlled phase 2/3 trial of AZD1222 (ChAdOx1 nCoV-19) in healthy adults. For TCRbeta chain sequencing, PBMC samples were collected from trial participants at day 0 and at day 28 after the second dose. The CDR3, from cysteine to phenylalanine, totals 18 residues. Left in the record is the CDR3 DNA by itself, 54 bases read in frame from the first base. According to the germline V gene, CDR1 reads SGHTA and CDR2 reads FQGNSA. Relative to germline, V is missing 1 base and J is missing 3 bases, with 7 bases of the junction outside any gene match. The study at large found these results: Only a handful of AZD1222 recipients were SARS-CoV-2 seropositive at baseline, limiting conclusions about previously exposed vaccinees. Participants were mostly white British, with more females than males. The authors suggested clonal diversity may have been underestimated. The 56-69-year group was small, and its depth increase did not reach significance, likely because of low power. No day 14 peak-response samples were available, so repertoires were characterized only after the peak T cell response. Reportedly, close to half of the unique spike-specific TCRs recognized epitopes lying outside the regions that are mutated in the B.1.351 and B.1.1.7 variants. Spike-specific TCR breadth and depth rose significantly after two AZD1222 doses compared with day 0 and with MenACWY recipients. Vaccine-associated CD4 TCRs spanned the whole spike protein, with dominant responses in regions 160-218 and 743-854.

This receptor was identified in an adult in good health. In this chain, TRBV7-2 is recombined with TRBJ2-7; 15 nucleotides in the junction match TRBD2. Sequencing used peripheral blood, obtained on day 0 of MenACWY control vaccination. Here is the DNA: TGTGCCAGCAGCTTAGACCCTAGGACTAGCGGGAGGGGCTACGAGCAGTACTTC. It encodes CASSLDPRTSGRGYEQYF. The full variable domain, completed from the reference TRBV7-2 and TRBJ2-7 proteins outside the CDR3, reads GAGVSQSPSNKVTEKGKDVELRCDPISGHTALYWYRQSLGQGLEFLIYFQGNSAPDKSGLPSDRFSAERTGGSVSTLTIQRTQQEDSAVYLCASSLDPRTSGRGYEQYFGPGTRLTVT.